The clone carrying this TCR beta chain was seen only a few times. The antigen remains unidentified. The data are from a study of PD-L1 blockade in urothelial cancer. Across the study: Men with urothelial cancer arising in the bladder made up about 90% of the roughly 29 patients. Tumor specimens held a median approximately 1,500 T cells.

TCRdb's copy holds only in-frame clones and misses some; the assay was immunoSEQ multiplex PCR. The top ten hold 16% of the sample, which has about 2,300 clones, around 40% seen once. Study outcomes and limitations: One FFPE tumor sample per patient was analyzed, and none was taken right before treatment.

There are 17 residues in the CDR3. The sequence came from a man between 60 and 70 years old with urothelial cancer. The material sequenced was tumor tissue, taken before atezolizumab (anti-PD-L1) treatment. This sequence joins TRBV1 and TRBJ2-7; TRBD2 reflects the table's D call only, with no check against the DNA. TRBV1 is an annotated pseudogene. The CDR3: CASSQDLLSGGPGEQYF. CDR3 DNA sequence: TGCGCCAGCAGCCAAGACCTCCTTAGCGGGGGGCCGGGCGAGCAGTACTTC.